These 19 T cell receptor beta chains came from one sample sequenced in a study of OX40 agonist ivuxolimab in advanced cancers. The library was prepared using the immunoSEQ multiplex PCR assay. TCRdb retrieved this table from immuneACCESS and kept in-frame rearrangements only. Not all clones are present; in checked studies, unresolved V genes account for under half, and no reason is known for the remainder. This sample is represented by about 63,000 clones; approximately 92% of them were singletons. The ten biggest clones cover 12% of the sample. Sequencing was performed on CD4+ or CD8+ T cells sorted from blood, taken in a trial of the OX40 agonist ivuxolimab. The source is an adult with an advanced solid tumor such as melanoma, head and neck, liver or kidney cancer.

This chain connects TRBV5-8 to TRBJ1-4; no definite D call. V shed 4 bases and J shed 8 bases, with 18 bases lying between them. The CDR3 consists of 15 residues. Looked up from germline, CDR1 is SGHTS and CDR2 is YDEGEE. The CDR3 DNA sequence: TGTGCCAGCAGCCTCCGGGTCCAGTCGGGCGAAAAACTGTTTTTT. This translates into CASSLRVQSGEKLFF.

V and J are TRBV27 and TRBJ2-3; 10 bases fit TRBD2. The CDR3 loop spans 13 amino acids. The V segment lost 6 bases and the J segment 9 bases; nucleotides outside the gene matches: 6. Germline CDR1 reads MNHEY; CDR2 reads SMNVEV (reference sequence). CDR3 DNA: TGTGCCAGCAGCCTCGGTAGCGGGGGGACGCAGTATTTT. Amino acid sequence: CASSLGSGGTQYF.

This clone was seen only once. The chain recombines TRBV30 with TRBJ2-1; D is unresolved. The germline gives CDR1 GTSNPN, CDR2 SVGIG (reference sequence). The V end lost 0 bases, the J end lost 4 bases, and 7 bases lay between the germline ends. CDR3 length equals 13 residues. The CDR3 bases are TGTGCCTGGAGTGTAGACTCTTACAATGAGCAGTTCTTC. As protein: CAWSVDSYNEQFF.

The chain has TRBV28 and TRBJ2-1; D assignment may be TRBD1 or TRBD2 (5 bases each). The length of the CDR3 is 15 residues. The V gene's germline CDR1 is MDHEN and CDR2 SYDVKM. With 6 bases removed from V and 2 bases from J, the gap between germline ends came to 14 bases. The CDR3 DNA is TGTGCCAGCAGCCCTCGGGGCAGGGCCTACAATGAGCAGTTCTTC. Translated, it gives CASSPRGRAYNEQFF.

This clone rates as medium-sized. The chain combines TRBV11-2 with TRBJ1-2; D unresolved. CDR3 length: 11 amino acids. Trimming removed 5 bases from V and 8 bases from J, with 9 bases in between. Germline V lookup: CDR1 SGHAT, CDR2 FQNNGV. This CDR3 reads CASSGNEGYTF. In nucleotides, the CDR3 is TGTGCCAGCAGCGGCAACGAGGGCTACACCTTC. Supplemented by reference TRBV11-2 and TRBJ1-2, the full variable domain reads EAGVAQSPRYKIIEKRQSVAFWCNPISGHATLYWYQQILGQGPKLLIQFQNNGVVDDSQLPKDRFSAERLKGVDSTLKIQPAKLEDSAVYLCASSGNEGYTFGSGTRLTVV.

The genes are TRBV10-2 and TRBJ2-7; no clear D. Looked up from germline, CDR1 is WSHSY and CDR2 is SAAADI. Trimming left V 3 bases short and J 6 bases short, with 6 bases between. The CDR3 spans 11 residues. In DNA, the CDR3 is TGCGCCAGCAGTGACGGTGCCGAGCAGTACTTC. It translates to CASSDGAEQYF.

The chain recombines TRBV7-9 with TRBJ2-3; D is possibly TRBD2 (5 bases). Germline V gene data show CDR1 as SEHNR and CDR2 as FQNEAQ (reference sequence). Trimming took 3 bases from V and 0 from J, leaving 7 bases between them. This CDR3 spans 14 amino acids. The CDR3 sequence is CASSFKRSTDTQYF. The CDR3 DNA sequence: TGTGCCAGCAGCTTCAAGCGGAGCACAGATACGCAGTATTTT.

This clone was detected only once. This chain links TRBV27 with TRBJ1-2; 7 bases agree with TRBD1. The CDR3 covers 13 residues. CDR1 is MNHEY, CDR2 SMNVEV, per germline (reference sequence). V lost 6 bases and J lost 6; bases outside the gene matches: 7. CDR3 loop: CASSPEGANGYTF. CDR3 in DNA: TGTGCCAGCAGCCCTGAGGGGGCCAATGGCTACACCTTC.

V usage is TRBV7-2 and J usage is TRBJ1-1; D is ambiguous. The CDR3 extends over 13 amino acids. Per the germline V gene, CDR1 is SGHTA and CDR2 is FQGNSA. V was trimmed by 1 base and J by 5 bases, leaving 8 bases between them. CDR3 sequence reads: CASSLGLGTEAFF. CDR3 DNA sequence: TGTGCCAGCAGCTTAGGGCTTGGTACTGAAGCTTTCTTT.

The V call is TRBV5-4, the J call TRBJ2-1; 10 nucleotides line up with TRBD1. J lost 12 bases, V lost 0 bases, and 9 bases had no gene match. Germline lookup yields CDR1 SGHNT and CDR2 YYREEE (reference sequence). The CDR3 consists of 15 residues. CDR3 in amino acids: CASSLGQGAVYRQFF. The CDR3, as DNA: TGTGCCAGCAGCTTGGGACAGGGGGCCGTCTATCGGCAGTTCTTC.

This chain connects TRBV7-7 to TRBJ2-1; D gene uncertain. The V and J ends lost 0 bases and 2 bases respectively, with 5 bases between them. The CDR3 spans 14 residues. Germline V gene data show CDR1 as SSHAT and CDR2 as FNYEAQ (reference sequence). CDR3 sequence reads: CASSLAGTYNEQFF. In DNA form, the CDR3 reads TGTGCCAGCAGCTTAGCGGGAACCTACAATGAGCAGTTCTTC.

This chain links TRBV28 with TRBJ2-1, with TRBD2 matching over 7 bases. The CDR3 extends over 16 amino acids. The V gene's germline CDR1 is MDHEN and CDR2 SYDVKM. The V and J ends lost 6 bases and 4 bases, in that order; junction bases with no gene match: 12. This CDR3 reads CASRGLVGTTYNEQFF. As DNA, the CDR3 is TGTGCCAGCAGAGGACTAGTCGGAACCACATACAATGAGCAGTTCTTC.

This clone appeared once. The rearrangement joins TRBV10-2 to TRBJ2-7; D is unclear. This CDR3 has 13 residues. V shed 2 bases and J shed 3 bases, with 8 bases lying between them. CDR1 and CDR2 from the germline V gene are WSHSY and SAAADI. The CDR3 protein is CASSEIDNYEQYF. DNA of the CDR3: TGCGCCAGCAGTGAGATAGACAACTACGAGCAGTACTTC.

This clone was detected only once. V usage is TRBV6-6 and J usage is TRBJ2-3; TRBD1 agrees at 9 bases. Germline CDR1 reads MNHNY; CDR2 reads SVGAGI (reference sequence). The CDR3 runs 15 residues. The trim removed 2 bases at V and 10 bases at J, leaving 10 bases unmatched. The CDR3, as DNA: TGTGCCAGCAGTTACGGGACAGGGCCAAAGGTCCCGCAGTATTTT. Residues: CASSYGTGPKVPQYF.

This clone was observed a handful of times. The J gene is TRBJ1-2, the V gene TRBV5-4; D is unresolved. Germline assignment: CDR1 SGHNT and CDR2 YYREEE (reference sequence). This CDR3 is 14 amino acids long. The ends were cut back, 4 bases at V and 2 bases at J, with 12 bases in the middle. CDR3 sequence (DNA): TGTGCCAGCAGCCTTCGGACGGCGAACTATGGCTACACCTTC. Protein product: CASSLRTANYGYTF.

Notes on this clone: The sample carries other DNA sequences with the same CDR3. The rearrangement joins TRBV7-3 to TRBJ2-2, with D unclear. The CDR3 is 12 residues long. Trimming removed 4 bases from V and 2 bases from J, with 2 bases in between. Per the germline V gene, CDR1 is SGHTA and CDR2 is FQGTGA. The CDR3 spells CASSSNTGELFF. The CDR3 DNA sequence: TGTGCCAGCAGCTCCAACACCGGGGAGCTGTTTTTT.

The chain is built from TRBV7-9 and TRBJ1-1; D is possibly TRBD1 (5 bases). The V gene's germline CDR1 is SEHNR and CDR2 FQNEAQ (reference sequence). The CDR3 sequence is 12 residues long. V gave up 5 bases and J gave up 4 bases, with 8 bases separating them. As DNA, the CDR3 is TGTGCCAGCAGCCTTGACAGCACTGAAGCTTTCTTT. Translated: CASSLDSTEAFF.

V gene TRBV19 combines with J gene TRBJ2-5; D gene uncertain. The CDR3 loop spans 13 amino acids. The germline CDR1 and CDR2 sequences are LNHDA and SQIVND (reference sequence). V was cut by 3 bases and J by 1 base, with 6 bases left in between. CDR3: CASSIRFQETQYF. CDR3 in DNA: TGTGCCAGTAGTATTAGGTTCCAAGAGACCCAGTACTTC.

Note on this clone: The junction differs from germline at one of its ends, possibly a read error. The chain couples TRBV27 to TRBJ2-5, with 10 positions matching TRBD1. CDR1 is MNHEY and CDR2 is SMNVEV in the germline V gene (reference sequence). The CDR3 length is 16 residues. This CDR3 reads CASSLSRTGGQETQYF. The DNA of the CDR3 is TGTGCCAGCAGTCTATCCCGGACAGGGGGCCAAGAGACCCAGTACTTC.